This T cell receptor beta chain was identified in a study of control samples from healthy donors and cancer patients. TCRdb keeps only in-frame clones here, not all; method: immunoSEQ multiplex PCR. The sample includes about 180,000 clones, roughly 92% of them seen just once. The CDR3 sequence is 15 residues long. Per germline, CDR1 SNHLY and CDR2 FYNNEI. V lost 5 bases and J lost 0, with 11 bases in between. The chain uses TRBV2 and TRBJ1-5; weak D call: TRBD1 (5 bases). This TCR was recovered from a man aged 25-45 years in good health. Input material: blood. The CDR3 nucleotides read TGTGCCAGCAGTTCTCGCGACAGTAGCAATCAGCCCCAGCATTTT. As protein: CASSSRDSSNQPQHF.